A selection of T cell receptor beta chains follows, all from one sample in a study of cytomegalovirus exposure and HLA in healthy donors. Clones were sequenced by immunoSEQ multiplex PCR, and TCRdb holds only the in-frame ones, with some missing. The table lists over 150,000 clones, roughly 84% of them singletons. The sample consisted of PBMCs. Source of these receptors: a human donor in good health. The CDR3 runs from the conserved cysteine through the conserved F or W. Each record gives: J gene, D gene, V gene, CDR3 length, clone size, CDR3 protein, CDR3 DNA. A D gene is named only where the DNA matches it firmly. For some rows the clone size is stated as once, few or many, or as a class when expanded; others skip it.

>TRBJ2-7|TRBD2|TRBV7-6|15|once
CASSLSTGGLYEQYF
TGTGCCAGCAGCTTATCCACGGGGGGGCTCTACGAGCAGTACTTC
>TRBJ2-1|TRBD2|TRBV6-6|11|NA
CASSGGFEQFF
TGTGCCAGCAGCGGGGGGTTTGAGCAGTTCTTC
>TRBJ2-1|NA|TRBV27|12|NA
CASSLGSNEQFF
TGTGCCAGCAGTTTAGGCTCCAATGAGCAGTTCTTC
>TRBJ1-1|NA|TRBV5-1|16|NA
CASSLVAGEGVTEAFF
TGCGCCAGCAGCTTGGTGGCAGGGGAAGGGGTCACTGAAGCTTTCTTT
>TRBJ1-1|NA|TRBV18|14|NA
CASSRDRKNTEAFF
TGTGCCAGCTCACGAGACAGGAAGAACACTGAAGCTTTCTTT
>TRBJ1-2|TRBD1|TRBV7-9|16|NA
CASSAAGTGIAYGYTF
TGTGCCAGCTCCGCGGCCGGGACAGGGATTGCCTATGGCTACACCTTC
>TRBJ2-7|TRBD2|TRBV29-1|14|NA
CSVEDPAGVYEQYF
TGCAGCGTTGAAGATCCAGCGGGGGTCTACGAGCAGTACTTC
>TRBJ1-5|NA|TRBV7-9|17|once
CASSLGWQTIADQPQHF
TGTGCCAGCAGCTTAGGGTGGCAGACTATAGCGGATCAGCCCCAGCATTTT
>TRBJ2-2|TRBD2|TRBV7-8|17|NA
CASSHPTSGRKVGELFF
TGTGCCAGCAGCCATCCTACTAGCGGGAGGAAGGTCGGGGAGCTGTTTTTT
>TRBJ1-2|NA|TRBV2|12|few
CASSEAVYGYTF
TGTGCCAGCAGTGAGGCAGTCTATGGCTACACCTTC
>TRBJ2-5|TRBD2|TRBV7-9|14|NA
CASSLSGGLETQYF
TGTGCCAGCAGTTTGTCGGGGGGGCTAGAGACCCAGTACTTC
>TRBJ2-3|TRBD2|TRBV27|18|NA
CASSAGGATRLGFSSPYF
TGTGCCAGCAGTGCCGGGGGGGCGACCCGCCTGGGTTTTTCCTCGCCGTATTTT
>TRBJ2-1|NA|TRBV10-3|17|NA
CAISGPRDTSSYNEQFF
TGTGCCATCAGTGGTCCCCGGGACACCTCCTCCTACAATGAGCAGTTCTTC
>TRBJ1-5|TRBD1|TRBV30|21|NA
CAWSPLPKTGGPQRSNQPQHF
TGTGCCTGGAGTCCCCTCCCGAAGACAGGGGGCCCGCAAAGGAGCAATCAGCCCCAGCATTTT
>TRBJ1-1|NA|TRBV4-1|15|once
CASSQDKGRFSEAFF
TGCGCCAGCAGCCAAGATAAGGGGCGATTCTCTGAAGCTTTCTTT
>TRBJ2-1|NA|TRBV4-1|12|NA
CASSPYGSEQFF
TGCGCCAGCAGCCCCTACGGTAGCGAGCAGTTCTTC
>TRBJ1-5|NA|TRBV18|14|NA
CASSQQGQGQPQHF
TGTGCCAGCTCCCAACAGGGTCAGGGACAGCCCCAGCATTTT